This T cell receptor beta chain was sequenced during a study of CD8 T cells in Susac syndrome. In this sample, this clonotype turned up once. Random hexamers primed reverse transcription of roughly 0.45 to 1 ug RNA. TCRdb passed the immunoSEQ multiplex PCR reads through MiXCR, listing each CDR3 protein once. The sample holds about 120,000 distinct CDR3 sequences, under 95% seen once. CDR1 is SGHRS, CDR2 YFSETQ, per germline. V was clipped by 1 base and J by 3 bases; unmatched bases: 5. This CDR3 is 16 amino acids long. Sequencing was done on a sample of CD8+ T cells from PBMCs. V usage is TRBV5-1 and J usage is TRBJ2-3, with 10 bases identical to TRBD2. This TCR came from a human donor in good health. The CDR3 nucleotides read TGCGCCAGCAGCTTGAGCGGGAGGGTTCGGACAGATACGCAGTATTTT. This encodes CASSLSGRVRTDTQYF.